The present T cell receptor beta chain was sequenced within a study of long-term antiretroviral therapy in people with HIV. About the study: The 2015 immediate-ART recommendation was preceded by the earliest samples by about a decade. Study-level results: Even long-term ART left TRB diversity below transplant donor controls, despite gains.

The study used samples holding roughly 0.95-11 million cryopreserved PBMC before DNA extraction. Worth noting for this clone: No antigen is known for it.

The libraries were made with immunoSEQ v3.0 at survey level. Assay used: immunoSEQ multiplex PCR; TCRdb lists only in-frame clones, some missing. The profile shows about 28,000 clones, approximately 86% of them singletons. Germline CDR1 reads SNHLY; CDR2 reads FYNNEI. The CDR3 sequence is 15 residues long. The V and J ends lost 9 bases and 5 bases respectively, with 22 bases between them. This material consisted of unsorted PBMCs, taken 0.8 years after starting antiretroviral therapy. The chain links TRBV2 to TRBJ1-1; D perhaps matches TRBD1 (6 bases). This sequence was found in a woman in her twenties or thirties with HIV. Here the CDR3 DNA reads TGTGCCAGGATAATTCAGGGGACTCGCAGTACTGAAGCTTTCTTT. Its protein is CARIIQGTRSTEAFF.